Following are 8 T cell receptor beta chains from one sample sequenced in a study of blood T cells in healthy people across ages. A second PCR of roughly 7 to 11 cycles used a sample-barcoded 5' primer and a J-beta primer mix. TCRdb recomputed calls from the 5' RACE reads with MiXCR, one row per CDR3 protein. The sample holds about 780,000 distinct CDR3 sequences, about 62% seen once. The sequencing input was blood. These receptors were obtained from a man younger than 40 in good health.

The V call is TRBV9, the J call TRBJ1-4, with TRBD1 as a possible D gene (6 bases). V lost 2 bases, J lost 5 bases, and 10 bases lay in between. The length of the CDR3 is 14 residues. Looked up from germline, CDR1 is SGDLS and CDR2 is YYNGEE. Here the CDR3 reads CASSVEGGNEKLFF. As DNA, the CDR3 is TGTGCCAGCAGCGTGGAGGGGGGCAATGAAAAACTGTTTTTT.

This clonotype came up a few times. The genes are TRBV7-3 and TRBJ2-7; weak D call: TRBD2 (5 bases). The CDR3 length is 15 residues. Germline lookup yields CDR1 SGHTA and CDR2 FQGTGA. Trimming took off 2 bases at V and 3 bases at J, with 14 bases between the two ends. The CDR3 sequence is CASSLGGPNNYEQYF. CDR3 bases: TGTGCCAGCAGCTTAGGAGGACCTAATAACTACGAGCAGTACTTC.

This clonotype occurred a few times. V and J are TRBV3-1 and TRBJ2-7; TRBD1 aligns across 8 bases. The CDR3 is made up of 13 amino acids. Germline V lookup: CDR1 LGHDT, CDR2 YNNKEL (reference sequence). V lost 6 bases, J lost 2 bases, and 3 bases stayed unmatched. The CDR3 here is CASSTTGAYEQYF. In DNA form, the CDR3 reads TGTGCCAGCAGTACGACAGGGGCCTACGAGCAGTACTTC.

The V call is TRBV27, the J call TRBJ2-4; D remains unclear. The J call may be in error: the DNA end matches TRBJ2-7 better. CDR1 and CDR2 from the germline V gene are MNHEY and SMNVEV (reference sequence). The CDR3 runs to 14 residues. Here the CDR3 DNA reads TGTGCCAGCAGCCTGGCTGAGAATGGATACGAGCAGTACTTC. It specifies CASSLAENGYEQYF.

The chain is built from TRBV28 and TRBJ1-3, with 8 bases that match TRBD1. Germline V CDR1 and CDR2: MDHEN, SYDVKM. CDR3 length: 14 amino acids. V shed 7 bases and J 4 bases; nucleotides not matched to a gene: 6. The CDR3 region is CASTSTGAGNTIYF. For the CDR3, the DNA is TGTGCCAGCACCTCGACAGGGGCCGGAAACACCATATATTTT. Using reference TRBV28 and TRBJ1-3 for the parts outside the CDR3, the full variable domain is DVKVTQSSRYLVKRTGEKVFLECVQDMDHENMFWYRQDPGLGLRLIYFSYDVKMKEKGDIPEGYSVSREKKERFSLILESASTNQTSMYLCASTSTGAGNTIYFGEGSWLTVV.

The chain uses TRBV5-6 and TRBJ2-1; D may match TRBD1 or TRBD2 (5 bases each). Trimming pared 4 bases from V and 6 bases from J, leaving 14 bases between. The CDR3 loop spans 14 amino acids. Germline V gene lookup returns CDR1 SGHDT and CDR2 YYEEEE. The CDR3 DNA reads TGTGCCAGCAGCCGCCTCTCCGGGGCCAATGAGCAGTTCTTC. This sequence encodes CASSRLSGANEQFF.

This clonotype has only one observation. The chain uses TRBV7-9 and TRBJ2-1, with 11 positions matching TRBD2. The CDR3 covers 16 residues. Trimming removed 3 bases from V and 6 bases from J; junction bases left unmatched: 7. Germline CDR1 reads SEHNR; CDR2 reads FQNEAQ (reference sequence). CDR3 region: CASSLGSGGAINEQFF. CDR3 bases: TGTGCCAGCAGCTTGGGTAGCGGGGGGGCTATCAATGAGCAGTTCTTC.

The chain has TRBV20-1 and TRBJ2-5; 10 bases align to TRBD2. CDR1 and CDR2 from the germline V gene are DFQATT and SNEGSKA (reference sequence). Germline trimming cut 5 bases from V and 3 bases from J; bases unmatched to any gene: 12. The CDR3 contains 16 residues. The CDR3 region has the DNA TGCAGTGCTGGGGGAATAGCGGGGGGCCCGGAAGAGACCCAGTACTTC. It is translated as CSAGGIAGGPEETQYF.